This T cell receptor (beta chain) is from a study of identical twins (dated by TCRdb to 2016 to 2017). Regarding the complete study: The study deep-sequenced TCR alpha and beta repertoires from monozygotic twins, unrelated adults of various ages and cord blood to test whether fetal clonotypes persist. To rule out contamination, the twin experiments were replicated at different times with different library preparation protocols. On the study overall, not on this receptor specifically: Because the same donors could not be followed over many years, the conclusions depended on cross-sectional statistical analysis. Out-of-frame TCR alpha sequences shared between twins showed an excess of low generation-probability sequences compared with coincidental sharing between unrelated individuals. Fewer insertions were carried by abundant cord blood beta clonotypes, a similar but weaker trend appeared in young adult naive repertoires, and no such trend appeared in memory repertoires. Excess twin sharing in beta out-of-frame sequences was weaker because fewer shared sequences lowered the signal-to-noise ratio. In monozygotic twins, recombination models systematically underestimated out-of-frame TCR alpha sharing, but the models matched the sharing seen between unrelated individuals. Invariant T cells such as MAIT and iNKT could partly confound zero-insertion analyses, although diverse VJ usage argued against such confounding for most clonotypes.

Libraries were built with 5' RACE. The sample was run on an Illumina HiSeq 2000. A universal primer binding site was introduced by template switching, and a unique molecular identifier was present in the final cDNA, enabling accurate counting of TCR cDNA molecules. First-strand cDNA for TCR alpha and beta chains was synthesized from specific primers in the conserved constant-segment region. To control for contamination, every cDNA library carried two barcodes: a SMART-Mk sample barcode plus Illumina barcodes. Two successive PCR steps introduced TruSeq adapter sequences along with Illumina sample barcodes. Sequencing of the TCR alpha and beta cDNA libraries was done on the Illumina HiSeq platform using custom primers. As for the authors' bioinformatics: Unique molecular identifiers were extracted from raw reads with MiGEC, and CDR3 positions were determined with MiXCR. For each individual, recombination models were inferred using an EM algorithm with the repgenHMM and IGoR tools. Shared clonotypes were analyzed with the tcR package in R, and sharing was normalized by the product of cloneset sizes. To study raw recombination free of thymic and clonal selection effects, out-of-frame nonproductive sequences were analyzed. TCRdb handled the public reads itself, with Q25 trimming in fastp and clone calling in MiXCR, and kept productive beta chains. When rows share a CDR3 protein, they turn into one entry using the most common DNA and genes. These V and J calls derive from TCRdb rather than the authors' analysis. This sample has around 550,000 distinct CDR3 sequences in its table, and around 15% of those were observed once. Together, the top ten hold roughly 0.4% of the sample.

In its sample, this clonotype was seen a few times. This receptor's antigen is unknown. No base quality information exists; no much larger clone differs at one position. Every donor was a healthy Caucasian. The twin cohort comprised three pairs of female monozygotic twins, all aged about 18 to 29 years. CD4+ and CD8+ T cell populations were isolated with positive isolation kits from Invitrogen. The data also belong to a second study, concerning yellow fever vaccine responses in identical twins. As the second paper documents: The authors reported that the T cell response to vaccination in identical twins appeared partly convergent and partly personalized. Focusing on identical twins, the study followed the T cell clones that responded to the vaccine, and did so with precision.

The source of this sequence is a woman between 18 and 29 years old in good health. Sequenced sample: CD4+ T cells sorted from blood.

The CDR3 protein sequence reads: CASKRQGRGNTEAFF. The DNA sequence is as follows: TGTGCCAGCAAACGACAGGGCAGGGGGAACACTGAAGCTTTCTTT. The V and J genes are TRBV12-3 or TRBV12-4 and TRBJ1-1; 7 middle bases align to TRBD1. Compared with germline, V lacks 7 bases and J lacks 1 base; bases without a gene match: 9. Including cysteine and phenylalanine, the CDR3 has 15 amino acids. The sequence is cut down to CDR3 DNA, 45 bases in frame from base 1.